The table lists the clone carrying this T cell receptor (beta chain) with a count of one. What it binds is unknown. This record comes from a study of T cell responses to AZD1222 COVID-19 vaccine. Study-wide points: Seropositivity was recorded at baseline in only 6 or 7 AZD1222 recipients. Within unmutated variant regions lay the reported targets of nearly half of spike-specific TCRs. White British ancestry dominated among donors, who included more females, and clonal diversity was possibly underestimated. Regions 160-218 and 743-854 dominated among vaccine-associated CD4 TCRs spanning spike.

Sequencing was performed with immunoSEQ multiplex PCR; in TCRdb, only in-frame clones are kept and a portion is missing. This sample has roughly 85,000 clones, with 88% found just once. The CDR3 loop spans 14 amino acids. V was shortened by 3 bases and J by 7 bases, with 17 bases between the two germline ends. Germline assignment: CDR1 SQVTM and CDR2 ANQGSEA. The chain employs TRBV29-1 and TRBJ2-3; D is unresolved. The receptor was derived from an adult in good health. The material sequenced was peripheral blood, taken on day 0 of MenACWY control vaccination. CDR3 DNA sequence: TGCAGCGTTGATAAGGCCGTGGGTTCGAATACGCAGTATTTT. The encoded protein is CSVDKAVGSNTQYF.